The T cell receptor (beta chain) described here comes from a study of T-cell reconstitution after alpha-beta-depleted transplantation in children. This clonotype has just a few counts. The CDR3 contains 15 residues. Germline V gives CDR1 SGDLS, CDR2 YYNGEE. V was trimmed by 4 bases and J by 2 bases, leaving 14 bases between them. Unique molecular identifiers were incorporated during preparation of the TCRbeta library. Each CDR3 protein is one row after TCRdb ran MiXCR on the PCR reads. The sample has 350,000 to 400,000 distinct CDR3 sequences; about a fifth are singletons. The sample in question was PBMCs from the stem cell graft donor, obtained from the stem cell graft. The TCR comes from a human donor who donated a stem cell graft to a child with acute myeloid leukemia. The chain is built from TRBV9 and TRBJ2-3; the D gene is possibly TRBD2 (6 bases). Here the CDR3 DNA reads TGTGCCAGCAGCCCGGAAGGAGGGGCCACAGATACGCAGTATTTT. Amino acid sequence: CASSPEGGATDTQYF.